The entry below gives a single T cell receptor (beta chain) sequence along with its context. This clone was seen a handful of times. The specificity of this receptor is unknown. No base quality values were provided; no much bigger clone lies one nucleotide off. The cysteine opens and the phenylalanine closes a CDR3 of 15 amino acids. CDR3 DNA is the only sequence kept; it has 45 bases, read in frame from the first base. V ends up 6 bases short and J 2 bases short, with an unmatched junction base count of 9. The CDR1 and CDR2 encoded by the germline V gene are SGHRS and YFSETQ. The sample comes from a study of shared clonotypes between healthy human individuals (dated by TCRdb to between 2020 and 2021). Looking at the study overall: The cohort included three men and a couple of women between 18 and 49 years of age. For each donor, CD4 naive and CD4 memory were each given three plates, CD8 naive was given two plates, and CD8 memory was given one plate. To estimate repertoire size and how much clonotypes are shared between individuals, the study performed deep sequencing of blood TCR repertoires from about five healthy adults. To increase sequencing depth and limit assay-specific biases, TCR repertoire library preparation and sequencing were carried out by different laboratories using diverse techniques. Per donor, leukapheresis produced somewhere between about 0.94 and 9 billion PBMCs. What the work shows at the level of the full study, not this receptor alone: Approximately 5% of naive CD4, roughly 3.6% of naive CD8, approximately 2.2% of memory CD4, and approximately 0.4% of memory CD8 clonotypes were shared across a handful of donors. Based on pairwise subsampling, the degree of clonotype sharing among donors was expected to be affected by sequencing depth. The small number of donors limited the genetic and exposure-history diversity represented. Sampling was restricted to blood, and TCR repertoires in tissues likely differ from the TCR repertoires found in blood. Rarefaction of sorted-subset datasets indicated incomplete sequencing despite the large sequencing depth. Estimated clonotype richness was generally larger for naive than for memory subsets. Clonotypes shared by all four sorted-subset donors showed higher generation probabilities than non-shared clonotypes.

TCR CDR3 regions were amplified from genomic DNA by multiplex PCR using the deep immunoSEQ assay. For each cell subset, the extracted genomic DNA was distributed evenly across all wells of several immunoSEQ 96-well plates, and each plate served as one replicate. For sorted subsets, each replicate PCR was loaded with approximately 0.2 ug genomic DNA, equivalent to approximately 27,000 T cell genomes. Purified libraries were measured with a Qubit 3.0 fluorometer, size-checked on a Bioanalyzer 2100, and measured again with the KAPA Library Quantification kit. Every immunoSEQ 96-well plate was sequenced on a dedicated single-read 150-cycle Illumina NextSeq 550 flow cell. The original pipeline was this. Because the immunoSEQ output held only junctional sequences and lacked quality scores, the filtering could not match the filtering applied to full-length reads. To assign V/J genes and CDR3, sequences were annotated using PyIR, a Python wrapper for IgBLAST v1.9, with IMGT germline references. Reads were removed for weak V/J assignments (E-value above 1e-6), missing CDR3, stop codons, out-of-frame junctions, or ambiguous translated residues. V3J clonotypes were defined by identical inferred V gene, J gene, and CDR3 amino acid sequence. To compute the percentage overlap between repertoires, the number of shared unique clonotypes was divided by the size of the smaller repertoire. Richness of each repertoire was evaluated using RTK rarefaction, the Chao1 estimator, and Recon v2.1 estimates of unobserved clonotypes. For all TCRbeta clonotypes obtained by the gDNA method from a handful of donors, generation probabilities were computed with OLGA. Drawn from immuneACCESS, this table holds only the in-frame rearrangements with V and J called that TCRdb kept. Clones are partly lost; checked studies trace under half to an unresolved V gene and leave the rest unexplained. V and J calls plus clone size are reproduced from that table; the DNA served to infer D and trimming. This sample gives about 960,000 clones in total; 76% of them show up just once. Around 1.4% of the sample comes from the top ten.

The donors were healthy, HIV-negative adults who had no recently reported acute infections or vaccinations. Only Caucasian adults living in Nashville, Tennessee, USA were represented among the donors. Magnetic negative selection was used to enrich CD4+ T cells, after which naive cells were positively selected on CD45RA and the negative fraction became the memory subset. Blood was collected by leukapheresis, and PBMCs were isolated by Ficoll-Histopaque density gradient centrifugation and then cryopreserved in liquid nitrogen vapor phase. Purity and quantity of every magnetically sorted T cell population were checked by analytical flow cytometry. From each sorted fraction, genomic DNA was isolated and quantified by UV absorbance on a Nanodrop 2000c.

The sequence joins TRBV5-1 to TRBJ2-5, and TRBD2 aligns with 8 junction nucleotides. The sequenced sample was memory CD4+ T cells sorted from blood. Explained via the paper, the cell subset or site label denotes: CD45RA-negative fraction. This TCR was recovered from a man between 18 and 29 years old in good health. The sequence in DNA is TGCGCCAGCAACTCCGGGAGGGGGGGACAAGAGACCCAGTACTTC. Its protein is CASNSGRGGQETQYF.